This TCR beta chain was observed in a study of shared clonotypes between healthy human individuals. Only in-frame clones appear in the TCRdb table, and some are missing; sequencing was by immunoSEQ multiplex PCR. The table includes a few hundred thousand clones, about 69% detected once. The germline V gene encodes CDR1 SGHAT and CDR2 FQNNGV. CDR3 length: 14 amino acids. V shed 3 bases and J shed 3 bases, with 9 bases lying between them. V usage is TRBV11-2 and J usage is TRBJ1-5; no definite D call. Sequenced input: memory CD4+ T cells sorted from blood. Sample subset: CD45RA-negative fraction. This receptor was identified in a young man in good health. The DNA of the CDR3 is TGTGCCAGCAGCTTTAAGACTACCAATCAGCCCCAGCATTTT. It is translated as CASSFKTTNQPQHF.